The subject of this entry is one TCR beta chain. Its antigen is not identified. From CD4+ cells came CD45RA+ naive and CD45RA-negative memory subsets. Source study methods: ImmunoSEQ yielded junction-only sequences lacking quality scores, so filtering differed. Sequencing used immunoSEQ multiplex PCR; TCRdb keeps in-frame clones, though not all of them. V, J and clone size were drawn from that table, and D and trimming were deduced from the DNA. The top ten hold 0.89% of the sample, which has 950,000 to 1,200,000 clones, roughly 77% seen once. The sample originates from a study of shared clonotypes between healthy human individuals. Notes on the study in general: In general, naive subsets displayed greater estimated richness than memory subsets did. Deeper or shallower sequencing was expected to change how clonotypes are shared among donors.

V dropped 5 bases and J dropped 5 bases, with 7 bases sitting between them. The CDR3 has 12 amino acids. Germline CDR1 is MNHNS and CDR2 is SASEGT. The chain links TRBV6-1 to TRBJ1-5; unclear D gene. The source is a man in his late teens or twenties in good health. Some clones in this sample may be carry-over from other donors' samples. The sequencing input was memory CD4+ T cells from PBMCs. Subset noted: CD45RA-negative fraction. This chain's CDR3 is CASSPDYQPQHF. The CDR3 DNA reads as TGTGCCAGCAGTCCAGATTATCAGCCCCAGCATTTT.